This TCR beta chain was documented in a study of cytomegalovirus exposure and HLA in healthy donors. Study conclusions and caveats: A later analysis linked a missense variant in DCLRE1C to the trimming of TCR beta V and J genes.

CDR3 length: 11 residues. The ends were cut back, 5 bases at V and 13 bases at J, with 14 bases in the middle. Germline values: CDR1 LGHNA, CDR2 YSLEER. PCR was performed using 60 Vbeta and 13 Jbeta primers. The assay was immunoSEQ multiplex PCR, and TCRdb's table has in-frame clones only and misses some. The sample includes over 150,000 clones, 65% to 85% of them seen just once. A remark on this clone: Its specificity is unknown.

These donors counted as nominally healthy when sampled, but unrecorded immune exposures were likely. V gene TRBV4-3 combines with J gene TRBJ1-1; D unclear. Sequencing was performed on PBMCs. This sequence was found in a boy aged 2 to 10 in good health and CMV-seronegative. CDR3 in amino acids: CASSSPGGFFF. Here the CDR3 DNA reads TGCGCCAGCAGCTCACCGGGAGGCTTTTTCTTT.